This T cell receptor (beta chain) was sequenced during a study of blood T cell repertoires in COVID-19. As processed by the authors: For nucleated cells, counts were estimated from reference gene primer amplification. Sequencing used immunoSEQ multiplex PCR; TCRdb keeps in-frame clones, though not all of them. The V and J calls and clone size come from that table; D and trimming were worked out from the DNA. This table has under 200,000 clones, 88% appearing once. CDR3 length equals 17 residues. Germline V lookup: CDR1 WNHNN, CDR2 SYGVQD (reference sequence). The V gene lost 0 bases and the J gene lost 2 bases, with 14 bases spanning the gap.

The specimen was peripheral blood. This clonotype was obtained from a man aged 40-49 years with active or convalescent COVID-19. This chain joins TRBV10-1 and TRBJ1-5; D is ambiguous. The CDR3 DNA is TGCGCCAGCAGTGAGTCTGTTGGGAGGGCTGGCAATCAGCCCCAGCATTTT. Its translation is CASSESVGRAGNQPQHF.